Sequencing of this T cell receptor beta chain was carried out in a study of CD8 T cells in Susac syndrome. Germline V gene data show CDR1 as DFQATT and CDR2 as SNEGSKA (reference sequence). V shed 6 bases and J shed 7 bases, with 12 bases lying between them. This CDR3 comprises 11 residues. Random-hexamer reverse transcription was applied to roughly 0.5 to 1 ug RNA. MiXCR, applied by TCRdb to the immunoSEQ multiplex PCR reads, yields one record per CDR3 protein. The sample has roughly 86,000 distinct CDR3 sequences; approximately 96% are singletons. Sequenced sample: CD8+ T cells from PBMCs. This TCR was sampled from a human donor with Susac syndrome. The rearrangement links TRBV20-1 to TRBJ1-1, with D unresolved. For the CDR3, the DNA is TGCAGTGCGACCCTCCAACTTGAAGCTTTCTTT. Translation gives CSATLQLEAFF.